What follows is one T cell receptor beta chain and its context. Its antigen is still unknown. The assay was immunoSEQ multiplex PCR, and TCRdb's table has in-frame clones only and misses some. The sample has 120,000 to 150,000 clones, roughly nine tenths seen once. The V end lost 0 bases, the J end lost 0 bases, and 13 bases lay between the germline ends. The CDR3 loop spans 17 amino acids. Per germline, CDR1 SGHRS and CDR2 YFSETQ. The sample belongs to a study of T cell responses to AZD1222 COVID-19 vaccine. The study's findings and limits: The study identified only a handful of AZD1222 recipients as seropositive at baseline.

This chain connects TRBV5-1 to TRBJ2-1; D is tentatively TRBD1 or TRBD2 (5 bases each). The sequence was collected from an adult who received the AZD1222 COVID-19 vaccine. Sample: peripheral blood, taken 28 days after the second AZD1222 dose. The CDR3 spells CASSLGDGAVSYNEQFF. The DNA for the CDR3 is TGCGCCAGCAGCTTGGGGGACGGGGCTGTCTCCTACAATGAGCAGTTCTTC.